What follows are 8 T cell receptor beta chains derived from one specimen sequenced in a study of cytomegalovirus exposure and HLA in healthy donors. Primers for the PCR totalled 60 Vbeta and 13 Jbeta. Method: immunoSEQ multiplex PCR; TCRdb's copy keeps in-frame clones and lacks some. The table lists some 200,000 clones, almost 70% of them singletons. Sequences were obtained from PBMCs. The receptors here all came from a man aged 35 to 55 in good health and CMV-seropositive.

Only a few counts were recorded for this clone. The chain's CDR3 is CASSRIRQGNEQFF. The CDR3 nucleotides read TGTGCCAGCAGCCGAATTCGCCAGGGCAATGAGCAGTTCTTC. The chain couples TRBV11-2 to TRBJ2-1; D perhaps matches TRBD1 (5 bases). V dropped 5 bases and J dropped 6 bases, with 14 bases sitting between them. The germline gives CDR1 SGHAT, CDR2 FQNNGV. This CDR3 spans 14 amino acids.

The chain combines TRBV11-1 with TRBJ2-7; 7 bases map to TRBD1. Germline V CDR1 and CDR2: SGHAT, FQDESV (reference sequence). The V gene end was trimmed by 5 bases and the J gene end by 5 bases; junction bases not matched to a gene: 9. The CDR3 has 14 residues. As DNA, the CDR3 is TGTGCCAGCAGCCCTCGGACAGGCCGCCACGAGCAGTACTTC. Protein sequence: CASSPRTGRHEQYF.

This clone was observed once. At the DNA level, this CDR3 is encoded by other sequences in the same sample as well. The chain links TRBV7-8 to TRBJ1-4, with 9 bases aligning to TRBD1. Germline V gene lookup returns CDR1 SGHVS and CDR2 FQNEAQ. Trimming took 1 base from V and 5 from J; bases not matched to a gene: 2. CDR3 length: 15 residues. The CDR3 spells CASSLGDRDNEKLFF. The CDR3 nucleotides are TGTGCCAGCAGCTTAGGGGACAGGGACAATGAAAAACTGTTTTTT.

CDR3 coding DNA: TGTGCCAGCAGCTCCTTCCTCCGGGACAGGGGGCGGAATGAGCAGTTCTTC. This codes for CASSSFLRDRGRNEQFF. This chain connects TRBV7-9 to TRBJ2-1; 12 bases are a match to TRBD1. Trimming cost V 4 bases and J 7 bases; bases outside gene matches: 11. Germline V gene data show CDR1 as SEHNR and CDR2 as FQNEAQ (reference sequence). The CDR3 totals 17 residues.

CDR3 loop: CASSREGQGTETQYF. The DNA of the CDR3 is TGCGCCAGCAGCCGCGAAGGACAGGGGACGGAGACCCAGTACTTC. This chain joins TRBV4-1 and TRBJ2-5; TRBD1 matches 9 bases. Germline V gene sequence: CDR1 MGHRA, CDR2 YSYEKL. V was pared by 4 bases and J by 5 bases, with 8 bases of the junction left unmatched. The CDR3 sequence is 15 residues long.

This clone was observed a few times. The CDR3 sequence is CASSLLRGTGTDNGYTF. The DNA for the CDR3 is TGTGCCAGCAGTTTATTGAGGGGGACAGGGACGGATAATGGCTACACCTTC. The genes are TRBV27 and TRBJ1-2, with 9 nucleotides matching TRBD1. V dropped 1 base and J dropped 6; count of bases not matched to a gene: 12. CDR1 is MNHEY and CDR2 is SMNVEV in the germline V gene (reference sequence). The CDR3 length is 17 residues.

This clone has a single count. This CDR3 reads CASSEKSGLLYGYTF. CDR3 DNA sequence: TGTGCCAGCAGTGAGAAGTCGGGACTGCTGTATGGCTACACCTTC. The V and J genes are TRBV2 and TRBJ1-2; D possibly corresponds to TRBD1 (5 bases). Germline V gene sequence: CDR1 SNHLY, CDR2 FYNNEI. Trimming took off 3 bases at V and 5 bases at J, with 16 bases between the two ends. The CDR3 has 15 amino acids. The full variable domain, completed using reference TRBV2 and TRBJ1-2, is EPEVTQTPSHQVTQMGQEVILRCVPISNHLYFYWYRQILGQKVEFLVSFYNNEISEKSEIFDDQFSVERPDGSNFTLKIRSTKLEDSAMYFCASSEKSGLLYGYTFGSGTRLTVV.

The CDR3 loop is CASSGAPRGQAYEQYF. The CDR3 nucleotides are TGTGCCAGCAGCGGAGCCCCCAGGGGACAAGCCTACGAGCAGTACTTC. J is TRBJ2-7 and V is TRBV5-5; a weak D match, TRBD1 (6 bases). Germline lookup yields CDR1 SGHKS and CDR2 YYEKEE (reference sequence). CDR3 length: 16 residues. Trimming removed 4 bases at V and 2 bases at J, with 19 bases between. The entire variable domain, with the rest obtained from reference TRBV5-5 and TRBJ2-7, is as follows: DAGVTQSPTHLIKTRGQQVTLRCSPISGHKSVSWYQQVLGQGPQFIFQYYEKEERGRGNFPDRFSARQFPNYSSELNVNALLLGDSALYLCASSGAPRGQAYEQYFGPGTRLTVT.